These T cell receptor beta chains were read from a single sample in a study of shared clonotypes between healthy human individuals. Here immunoSEQ multiplex PCR was the method, and the copy in TCRdb shows in-frame clones only, minus some. The sample carries about 680,000 clones, about 80% recorded once. The specimen sequenced was memory CD4+ T cells sorted from blood. These receptors came from a woman younger than 45 in good health. The CDR3 runs from the conserved cysteine through the conserved F or W. Fields, in order: D gene, J gene, V gene, clone size, CDR3 DNA, CDR3 protein. The D gene is left open where the match is weak. Clone size is stated in some rows and not others, as once, few, many or a class when expanded.

-	TRBJ1-5	TRBV5-6	-	TGTGCCAGCAGCCGTAACAGTTGGGTGGAGCAGCCCCAGCATTTT	CASSRNSWVEQPQHF
-	TRBJ2-7	TRBV5-1	-	TGCGCCAGCAGTTCCGGGACAACCTACGAGCAGTACTTC	CASSSGTTYEQYF
TRBD1	TRBJ1-2	TRBV28	-	TGTGCCAGCAGTGATACAGGGGTCCCACAACGTAACTATGGCTACACCTTC	CASSDTGVPQRNYGYTF
-	TRBJ2-7	TRBV29-1	-	TGCAGCGTTCTTTATAAAAGAGGCTACGAGCAGTACTTC	CSVLYKRGYEQYF
-	TRBJ1-1	TRBV9	once	TGTGCCAGCAGCGTAGATCCCACAACGAACACTGAAGCTTTCTTT	CASSVDPTTNTEAFF
-	TRBJ2-7	TRBV7-8	-	TGTGCCAGCAGCCGGAGACTGGTCGTGGGGGAGCAGTACTTC	CASSRRLVVGEQYF
-	TRBJ1-2	TRBV7-9	once	TGTGCCAGCACCGACACGGATTATGGCTACACCTTC	CASTDTDYGYTF
-	TRBJ1-2	TRBV11-2	few	TGTGCCAGCAGCTCGCGGGGCGACAGGCCTAACTATGGCTACACCTTC	CASSSRGDRPNYGYTF
-	TRBJ2-7	TRBV15	-	TGTGCCACCAGCAGAGTCGTTGGCGGAAACTCCTACGAGCAGTACTTC	CATSRVVGGNSYEQYF
-	TRBJ1-1	TRBV27	-	TGTGCCAGCAGTATCGCGGTCGGTAGTTTTACTGAAGCTTTCTTT	CASSIAVGSFTEAFF
TRBD2	TRBJ2-1	TRBV2	-	TGTGCCAGCAGGGAGACTAGCGGGAGTATTAGTGAGCAGTTCTTC	CASRETSGSISEQFF
-	TRBJ1-2	TRBV19	few	TGTGCCAGTAGTACCCCTGCAGGGCCGAACTATGGCTACACCTTC	CASSTPAGPNYGYTF
-	TRBJ1-2	TRBV5-1	many	TGCGCCAGCAGCTTATTGGAGATTGATTATGGCTACACCTTC	CASSLLEIDYGYTF
TRBD1	TRBJ2-5	TRBV28	-	TGTGCCAGCAGTTTATATAGGGGGCGAGAGACCCAGTACTTC	CASSLYRGRETQYF
TRBD1	TRBJ2-3	TRBV5-1	-	TGCGCCAGCAGCTGGGATTACAGGGGGTCCACAGATACGCAGTATTTT	CASSWDYRGSTDTQYF
TRBD1	TRBJ2-5	TRBV11-2	-	TGTGCCAGCAGCTTAGACCGGGGGACAGGGCTGATAGAGACCCAGTACTTC	CASSLDRGTGLIETQYF
-	TRBJ2-6	TRBV27	few	TGTGCCAGCAGTCCCTACCCCTCTGGGGCCAACGTCCTGACTTTC	CASSPYPSGANVLTF
TRBD1	TRBJ1-5	TRBV27	-	TGTGCCAGCAGTCGATCCGGGACAGGGGTTGGTCAGCCCCAGCATTTT	CASSRSGTGVGQPQHF
-	TRBJ2-4	TRBV5-1	-	TGCGCCAGCAGCGCCGGGATCATGGGCAAAAACATTCAGTACTTC	CASSAGIMGKNIQYF
-	TRBJ2-2	TRBV18	many	TGTGCCAGCTCACCACCGACCGACACCGGGGAGCTGTTTTTT	CASSPPTDTGELFF